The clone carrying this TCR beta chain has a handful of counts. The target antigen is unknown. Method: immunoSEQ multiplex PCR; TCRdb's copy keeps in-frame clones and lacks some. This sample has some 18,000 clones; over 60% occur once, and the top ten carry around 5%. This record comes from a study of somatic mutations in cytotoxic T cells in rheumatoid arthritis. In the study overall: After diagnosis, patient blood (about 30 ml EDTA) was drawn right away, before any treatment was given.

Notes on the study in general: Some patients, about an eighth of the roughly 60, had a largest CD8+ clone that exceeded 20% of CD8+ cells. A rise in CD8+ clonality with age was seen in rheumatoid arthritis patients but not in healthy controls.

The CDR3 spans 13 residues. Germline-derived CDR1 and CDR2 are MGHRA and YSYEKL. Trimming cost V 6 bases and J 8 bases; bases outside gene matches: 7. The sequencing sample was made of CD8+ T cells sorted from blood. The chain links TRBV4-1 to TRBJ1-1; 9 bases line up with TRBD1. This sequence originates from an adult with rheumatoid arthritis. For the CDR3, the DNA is TGCGCCAGCAGTCTTACAGGGGGCGGCGAAGCTTTCTTT. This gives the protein CASSLTGGGEAFF.